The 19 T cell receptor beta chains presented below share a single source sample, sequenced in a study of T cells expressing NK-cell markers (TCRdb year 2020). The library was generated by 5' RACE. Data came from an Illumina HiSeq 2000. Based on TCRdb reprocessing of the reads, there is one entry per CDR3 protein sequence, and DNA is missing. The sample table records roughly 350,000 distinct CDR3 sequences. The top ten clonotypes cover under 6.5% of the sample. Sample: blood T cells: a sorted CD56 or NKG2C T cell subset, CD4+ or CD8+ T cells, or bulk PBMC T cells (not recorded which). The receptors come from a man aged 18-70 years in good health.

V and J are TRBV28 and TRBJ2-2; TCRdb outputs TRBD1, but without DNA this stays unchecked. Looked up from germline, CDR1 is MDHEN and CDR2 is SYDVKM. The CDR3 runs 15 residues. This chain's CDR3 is CASSGAGGSSGELFF.

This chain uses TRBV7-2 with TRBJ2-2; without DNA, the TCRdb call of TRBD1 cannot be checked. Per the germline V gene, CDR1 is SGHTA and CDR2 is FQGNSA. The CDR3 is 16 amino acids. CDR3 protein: CASSFSGGANTGELFF.

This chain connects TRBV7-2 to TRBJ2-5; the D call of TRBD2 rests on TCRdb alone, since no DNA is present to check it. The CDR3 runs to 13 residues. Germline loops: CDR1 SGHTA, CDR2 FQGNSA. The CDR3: CASTPRVQETQYF.

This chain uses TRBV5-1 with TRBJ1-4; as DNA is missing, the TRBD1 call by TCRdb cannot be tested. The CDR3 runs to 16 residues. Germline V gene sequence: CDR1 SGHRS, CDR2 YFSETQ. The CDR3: CASSSIEGTPNEKLFF.

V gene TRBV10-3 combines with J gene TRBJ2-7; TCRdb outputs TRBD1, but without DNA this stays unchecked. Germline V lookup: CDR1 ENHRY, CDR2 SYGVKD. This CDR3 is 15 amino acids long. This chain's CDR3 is CAISELVGGKYEQYF.

This CDR3 is CSVLMGNMNTEAFF. The chain combines TRBV29-1 with TRBJ1-1. The CDR3 totals 14 residues. CDR1 is SQVTM, CDR2 ANQGSEA, per germline.

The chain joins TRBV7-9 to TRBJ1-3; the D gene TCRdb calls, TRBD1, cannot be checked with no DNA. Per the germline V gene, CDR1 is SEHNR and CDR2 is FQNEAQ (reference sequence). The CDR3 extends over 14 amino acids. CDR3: CASSRRDRGNTIYF.

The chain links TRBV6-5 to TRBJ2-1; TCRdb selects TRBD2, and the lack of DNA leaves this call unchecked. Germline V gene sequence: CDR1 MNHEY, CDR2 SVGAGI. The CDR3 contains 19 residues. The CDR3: CASSYPNGLAGGSYNEQFF.

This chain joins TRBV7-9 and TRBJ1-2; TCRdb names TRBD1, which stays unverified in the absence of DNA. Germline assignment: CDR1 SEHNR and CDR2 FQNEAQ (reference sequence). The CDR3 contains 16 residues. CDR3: CASSQGSQAFNYGYTF.

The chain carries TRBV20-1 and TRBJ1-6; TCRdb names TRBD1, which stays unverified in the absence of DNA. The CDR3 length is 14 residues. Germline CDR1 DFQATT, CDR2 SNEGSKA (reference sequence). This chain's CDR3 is CSARVAPGNSPLHF.

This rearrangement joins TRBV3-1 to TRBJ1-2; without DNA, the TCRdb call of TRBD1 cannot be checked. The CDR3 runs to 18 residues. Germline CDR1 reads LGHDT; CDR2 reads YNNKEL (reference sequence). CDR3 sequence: CASSLVPLSGRFNYGYTF. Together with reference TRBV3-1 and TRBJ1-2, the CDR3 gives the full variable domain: DTAVSQTPKYLVTQMGNDKSIKCEQNLGHDTMYWYKQDSKKFLKIMFSYNNKELIINETVPNRFSPKSPDKAHLNLHINSLELGDSAVYFCASSLVPLSGRFNYGYTFGSGTRLTVV.

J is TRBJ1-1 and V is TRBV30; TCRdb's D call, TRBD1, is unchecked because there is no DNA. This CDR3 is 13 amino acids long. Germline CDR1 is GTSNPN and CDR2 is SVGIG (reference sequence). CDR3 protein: CAWRGTANTEAFF. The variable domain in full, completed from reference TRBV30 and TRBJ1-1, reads SQTIHQWPATLVQPVGSPLSLECTVEGTSNPNLYWYRQAAGRGLQLLFYSVGIGQISSEVPQNLSASRPQDRQFILSSKKLLLSDSGFYLCAWRGTANTEAFFGQGTRLTVV.

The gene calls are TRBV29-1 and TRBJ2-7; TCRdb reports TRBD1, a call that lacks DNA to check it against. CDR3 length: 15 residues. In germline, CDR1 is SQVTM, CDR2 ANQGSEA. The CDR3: CSVVSRGNIAYEQYF.

The CDR3 region is CASSEEGNIQYF. The genes are TRBV6-1 and TRBJ2-4. CDR1 is MNHNS and CDR2 is SASEGT in the germline V gene. The CDR3 has 12 residues.

Here the CDR3 reads CSARAAGLAGDDQETQYF. V and J are TRBV20-1 and TRBJ2-5; TCRdb lists TRBD2, though no DNA is available to test this call. CDR1 is DFQATT, CDR2 SNEGSKA, per germline (reference sequence). The CDR3 extends over 18 amino acids.

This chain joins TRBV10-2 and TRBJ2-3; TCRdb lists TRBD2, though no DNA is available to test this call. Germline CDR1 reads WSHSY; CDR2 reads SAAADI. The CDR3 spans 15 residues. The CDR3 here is CASKVSRGGTDTQYF.

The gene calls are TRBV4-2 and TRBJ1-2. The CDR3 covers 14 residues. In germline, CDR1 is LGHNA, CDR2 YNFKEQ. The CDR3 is CASSREQYVYGYTF.

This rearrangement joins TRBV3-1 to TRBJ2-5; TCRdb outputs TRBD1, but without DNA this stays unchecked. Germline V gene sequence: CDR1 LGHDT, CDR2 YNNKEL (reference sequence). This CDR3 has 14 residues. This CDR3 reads CASSRGTLQETQYF.

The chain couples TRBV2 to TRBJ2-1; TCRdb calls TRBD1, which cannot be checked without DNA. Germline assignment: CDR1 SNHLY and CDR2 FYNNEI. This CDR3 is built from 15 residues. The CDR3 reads CASSSRTGMDNEQFF.